A selection of T cell receptor beta chains follows, all from one sample in a study of graft-versus-host responses after intestinal transplantation. Here immunoSEQ multiplex PCR was the method, and the copy in TCRdb shows in-frame clones only, minus some. The data hold about 91,000 clones, with 91% observed a single time. The antigens for these receptors are not known. The source was unstimulated CD4+ T cells sorted from spleen or lymph node cells, collected before transplant. The source of these receptors is a human donor who was the organ donor for an intestinal transplant. Each CDR3 is given with its conserved first and last residue. A D gene is named only where the DNA matches it firmly.

J | V | D | DNA | CDR3
TRBJ2-1 | TRBV27 | TRBD1 | TGTGCCAGCAGTTCCACCAGGGGGCTGGGGAATGAGCAGTTCTTC | CASSSTRGLGNEQFF
TRBJ2-3 | TRBV5-1 | . | TGCGCCAGCAGCCGCGGTGGCACAGATACGCAGTATTTT | CASSRGGTDTQYF
TRBJ1-2 | TRBV30 | . | TGTGCCTGGAGTGTACGGCGGCTTACTAACTATGGCTACACCTTC | CAWSVRRLTNYGYTF
TRBJ1-1 | TRBV6-5 | . | TGTGCCAGCAGTTTTTCCCGGGGGGGAGGGACTGAAGCTTTCTTT | CASSFSRGGGTEAFF
TRBJ1-2 | TRBV14 | . | TGTGCCAGCAGCCCGACGGGAGTTGCTAACTATGGCTACACCTTC | CASSPTGVANYGYTF
TRBJ2-7 | TRBV2 | . | TGTGCCAGCATCATTGGCTACGAGGCGGAATCCTTC | CASIIGYEAESF
TRBJ1-2 | TRBV27 | . | TGTGCCAGCAGTTTAGGGCCGCTACCGTATGGCTACACCTTC | CASSLGPLPYGYTF
TRBJ2-1 | TRBV5-1 | . | TGCGCCAGCAGCTTGGCTGGCAGGCTGAATGAGCAGTTCTTC | CASSLAGRLNEQFF
TRBJ2-7 | TRBV6-1 | TRBD2 | TGTGCCAGCAGTGAATTGTTGACGGGAGGGCCTGCCTACGAGCAGTACTTC | CASSELLTGGPAYEQYF
TRBJ2-5 | TRBV18 | TRBD2 | TGTGCCAGCTCACCCCGGACTAGCGGGGGAGGGGAGACCCAGTACTTC | CASSPRTSGGGETQYF
TRBJ1-1 | TRBV11-2 | TRBD1 | TGTGCCAGCAGCCGTACATTGGGACAGTCTGCGAGAGGGACTGAAGCTTTCTTT | CASSRTLGQSARGTEAFF
TRBJ2-3 | TRBV6-5 | TRBD2 | TGTGCCAGCAGTTACCAAGCGGGGGATGTAGATACGCAGTATTTT | CASSYQAGDVDTQYF
TRBJ2-1 | TRBV2 | . | TGTGCCAGCAGTTACTACAATGAGCAGTTCTTC | CASSYYNEQFF
TRBJ2-3 | TRBV7-9 | TRBD2 | TGTGCCAGCAGCTTCCTAGCGGGGGGAACAGATACGCAGTATTTT | CASSFLAGGTDTQYF